This T cell receptor beta chain was identified during a study of blood T cell repertoires in COVID-19. The CDR3 is 13 amino acids. Germline CDR1 is SEHNR and CDR2 is FQNEAQ (reference sequence). J lost 4 bases, V lost 5 bases, and 4 bases had no gene match. Per the authors' pipeline: Estimation of nucleated cell counts was performed using reference gene primer amplification. Assay: immunoSEQ multiplex PCR; the TCRdb copy retains only in-frame clones and omits some. The V and J calls and clone size come from that table; D and trimming were worked out from the DNA. The data hold roughly 180,000 clones, with roughly 79% observed a single time.

V gene TRBV7-9 combines with J gene TRBJ1-1; 7 bases are a match to TRBD1. Sample: peripheral blood. The receptor comes from a man between 60 and 70 years old with active or convalescent COVID-19. The CDR3 sequence: CASSADRVTEAFF. Written as DNA, the CDR3 is TGTGCCAGCAGCGCCGACAGGGTCACTGAAGCTTTCTTT. The entire variable domain, with the rest obtained from reference TRBV7-9 and TRBJ1-1, is as follows: DTGVSQNPRHKITKRGQNVTFRCDPISEHNRLYWYRQTLGQGPEFLTYFQNEAQLEKSRLLSDRFSAERPKGSFSTLEIQRTEQGDSAMYLCASSADRVTEAFFGQGTRLTVV.